Listed below are T cell receptor beta chains from one sample, sequenced in a study of immune evolution from preneoplasia to lung adenocarcinoma. Generated by immunoSEQ multiplex PCR, the TCRdb table keeps only in-frame clones and is missing some. This table holds about 26,000 clones, roughly 70% found once. The sample consisted of FFPE invasive lung adenocarcinoma tissue. All receptors derive from a person in their sixties with invasive lung adenocarcinoma. Some clones in this sample may be carry-over from other donors' samples. CDR3s include the opening cysteine and the closing phenylalanine or tryptophan. The D gene is left open where the match is weak. Only part of the rows carry a size: once, few, many, or a class if the clone is expanded.

j_call: TRBJ2-5; d_call: NA; v_call: TRBV27; clone_size: NA; cdr3_aa: CASSLQGNQETQYF; cdr3_nt: TGTGCCAGCAGCTTACAGGGAAACCAAGAGACCCAGTACTTC
j_call: TRBJ1-1; d_call: NA; v_call: TRBV7-6; clone_size: NA; cdr3_aa: CASSLVDWNTEAFF; cdr3_nt: TGTGCCAGCAGCTTAGTAGACTGGAACACTGAAGCTTTCTTT
j_call: TRBJ2-3; d_call: TRBD1; v_call: TRBV2; clone_size: medium-sized; cdr3_aa: CASRRQGTDTQYF; cdr3_nt: TGTGCCAGCAGAAGACAGGGTACAGATACGCAGTATTTT
j_call: TRBJ2-1; d_call: NA; v_call: TRBV7-9; clone_size: NA; cdr3_aa: CASSISEGVLFF; cdr3_nt: TGTGCCAGCAGCATTTCAGAGGGAGTTCTGTTCTTC
j_call: TRBJ2-7; d_call: NA; v_call: TRBV28; clone_size: NA; cdr3_aa: CASRNNDLGLSYEQYF; cdr3_nt: TGTGCCAGCAGGAATAACGACCTCGGACTCTCCTACGAGCAGTACTTC
j_call: TRBJ2-1; d_call: NA; v_call: TRBV7-2; clone_size: NA; cdr3_aa: CASSLVPFYNEQFF; cdr3_nt: TGTGCCAGCAGCTTAGTACCTTTCTACAATGAGCAGTTCTTC
j_call: TRBJ2-2; d_call: NA; v_call: TRBV2; clone_size: once; cdr3_aa: CASSGGLAGELFF; cdr3_nt: TGTGCCAGCAGTGGGGGTCTGGCCGGGGAGCTGTTTTTT
j_call: TRBJ2-3; d_call: NA; v_call: TRBV11-3; clone_size: few; cdr3_aa: CASSLPGTLEDTQYF; cdr3_nt: TGTGCCAGCAGCTTACCCGGAACCCTAGAAGATACGCAGTATTTT
j_call: TRBJ2-1; d_call: NA; v_call: TRBV11-2; clone_size: few; cdr3_aa: CASSLEPLKEQFF; cdr3_nt: TGTGCCAGCAGCTTAGAACCACTAAAAGAGCAGTTCTTC
j_call: TRBJ2-7; d_call: NA; v_call: TRBV19; clone_size: NA; cdr3_aa: CASSPPGGSYEQYF; cdr3_nt: TGTGCCAGTAGTCCCCCCGGCGGTTCCTACGAGCAGTACTTC
j_call: TRBJ2-4; d_call: NA; v_call: TRBV6-6; clone_size: few; cdr3_aa: CASSLRGGVKNIQYF; cdr3_nt: TGTGCCAGCAGCCTCAGGGGGGGTGTCAAAAACATTCAGTACTTC
j_call: TRBJ2-1; d_call: NA; v_call: TRBV7-2; clone_size: NA; cdr3_aa: CASSPDGLSAYNEQFF; cdr3_nt: TGTGCCAGCAGCCCGGACGGCCTCAGCGCCTACAATGAGCAGTTCTTC
j_call: TRBJ2-1; d_call: TRBD1; v_call: TRBV5-5; clone_size: NA; cdr3_aa: CASSRGQHNEQFF; cdr3_nt: TGTGCCAGCAGCCGGGGACAGCACAATGAGCAGTTCTTC
j_call: TRBJ2-1; d_call: TRBD2; v_call: TRBV28; clone_size: NA; cdr3_aa: CASRPGTSLYNEQFF; cdr3_nt: TGTGCCAGCAGACCCGGGACTAGTCTTTACAATGAGCAGTTCTTC
j_call: TRBJ2-7; d_call: NA; v_call: TRBV18; clone_size: NA; cdr3_aa: CASSPTGDEQYF; cdr3_nt: TGTGCCAGCTCTCCGACGGGGGACGAGCAGTACTTC
j_call: TRBJ2-1; d_call: NA; v_call: TRBV5-1; clone_size: NA; cdr3_aa: CASSLGQHNEQFF; cdr3_nt: TGCGCCAGCAGCTTGGGACAGCACAATGAGCAGTTCTTC
j_call: TRBJ1-5; d_call: NA; v_call: TRBV7-9; clone_size: NA; cdr3_aa: CASSLIDQPQHF; cdr3_nt: TGTGCCAGCAGCTTAATTGATCAGCCCCAGCATTTT
j_call: TRBJ2-2; d_call: NA; v_call: TRBV7-3; clone_size: once; cdr3_aa: CASSRTNTGELFF; cdr3_nt: TGTGCCAGCAGCCGGACCAACACCGGGGAGCTGTTTTTT
j_call: TRBJ2-1; d_call: TRBD2; v_call: TRBV11-2; clone_size: NA; cdr3_aa: CASSLGPLAGYEQFF; cdr3_nt: TGTGCCAGCAGCTTAGGCCCCCTAGCGGGATATGAGCAGTTCTTC
j_call: TRBJ1-1; d_call: NA; v_call: TRBV6-6; clone_size: few; cdr3_aa: CASNLEGTEAFF; cdr3_nt: TGTGCCAGCAACTTAGAGGGGACTGAAGCTTTCTTT
j_call: TRBJ1-5; d_call: NA; v_call: TRBV7-2; clone_size: NA; cdr3_aa: CASSLQSGRGVTPQHF; cdr3_nt: TGTGCCAGCAGCTTACAAAGCGGCAGGGGAGTGACCCCCCAGCATTTT
j_call: TRBJ1-4; d_call: NA; v_call: TRBV11-3; clone_size: NA; cdr3_aa: CASSPQKGKKLFF; cdr3_nt: TGTGCCAGCAGCCCCCAGAAAGGGAAAAAACTGTTTTTT
j_call: TRBJ2-2; d_call: NA; v_call: TRBV30; clone_size: NA; cdr3_aa: CAFRRVEGGELFF; cdr3_nt: TGTGCCTTCCGGCGGGTAGAGGGCGGGGAGCTGTTTTTT
j_call: TRBJ1-2; d_call: TRBD1; v_call: TRBV18; clone_size: NA; cdr3_aa: CASSPRGTDHYGYTF; cdr3_nt: TGTGCCAGCTCACCCCGAGGGACAGATCACTATGGCTACACCTTC
j_call: TRBJ2-7; d_call: NA; v_call: TRBV11-3; clone_size: NA; cdr3_aa: CASSLDRDKGGRVAYEQYF; cdr3_nt: TGTGCCAGCAGCTTAGACAGGGACAAAGGAGGGAGGGTTGCCTACGAGCAGTACTTC
j_call: TRBJ2-2; d_call: NA; v_call: TRBV27; clone_size: few; cdr3_aa: CASSMTRTGELFF; cdr3_nt: TGTGCCAGCAGTATGACTAGGACCGGGGAGCTGTTTTTT
j_call: TRBJ1-2; d_call: TRBD1; v_call: TRBV29-1; clone_size: NA; cdr3_aa: CSVDPSTGQNYGYTF; cdr3_nt: TGCAGCGTTGATCCCTCGACGGGACAGAACTATGGCTACACCTTC
j_call: TRBJ2-2; d_call: TRBD1; v_call: TRBV11-2; clone_size: NA; cdr3_aa: CASSSTTGGVTGELFF; cdr3_nt: TGTGCCAGCAGCTCCACCACAGGGGGTGTTACCGGGGAGCTGTTTTTT
j_call: TRBJ2-1; d_call: NA; v_call: TRBV6-1; clone_size: NA; cdr3_aa: CASSDRGSGYNEQFF; cdr3_nt: TGTGCCAGCAGTGATCGGGGATCCGGCTACAATGAGCAGTTCTTC
j_call: TRBJ1-6; d_call: NA; v_call: TRBV18; clone_size: NA; cdr3_aa: CASSSDFNSPLHF; cdr3_nt: TGTGCCAGCTCATCAGACTTCAATTCACCCCTCCACTTT
j_call: TRBJ2-7; d_call: NA; v_call: TRBV7-6; clone_size: NA; cdr3_aa: CASSSQGGGLSEQYF; cdr3_nt: TGTGCCAGCAGCTCCCAAGGGGGAGGTTTGAGCGAGCAGTACTTC
j_call: TRBJ2-1; d_call: NA; v_call: TRBV11-2; clone_size: NA; cdr3_aa: CASSALDSPINEQFF; cdr3_nt: TGTGCCAGTTCCGCCCTGGACAGCCCTATCAATGAGCAGTTCTTC
j_call: TRBJ2-1; d_call: NA; v_call: TRBV21-1; clone_size: NA; cdr3_aa: CASSSYRTDYNEQFF; cdr3_nt: TGTGCCAGCAGCAGTTACCGGACAGACTACAATGAGCAGTTCTTC
j_call: TRBJ2-2; d_call: NA; v_call: TRBV5-1; clone_size: NA; cdr3_aa: CASSLTAGANTGELFF; cdr3_nt: TGCGCCAGCAGCTTAACGGCAGGGGCAAACACCGGGGAGCTGTTTTTT
j_call: TRBJ1-5; d_call: NA; v_call: TRBV5-1; clone_size: NA; cdr3_aa: CASSLDGGSHQPQHF; cdr3_nt: TGCGCCAGCAGCTTGGATGGGGGGTCCCATCAGCCCCAGCATTTT
j_call: TRBJ2-5; d_call: TRBD2; v_call: TRBV19; clone_size: NA; cdr3_aa: CASSIIAGLQETQYF; cdr3_nt: TGTGCCAGTAGTATAATAGCGGGGCTACAAGAGACCCAGTACTTC
j_call: TRBJ1-2; d_call: NA; v_call: TRBV6-5; clone_size: NA; cdr3_aa: CASRNRESYGYTF; cdr3_nt: TGTGCCAGCAGAAACAGGGAATCTTATGGCTACACCTTC
j_call: TRBJ2-1; d_call: TRBD2; v_call: TRBV27; clone_size: NA; cdr3_aa: CASSWTSGSYNEQFF; cdr3_nt: TGTGCCAGCAGCTGGACTAGCGGGAGCTACAATGAGCAGTTCTTC
j_call: TRBJ1-3; d_call: NA; v_call: TRBV5-6; clone_size: NA; cdr3_aa: CASSLRTDRSGNTIYF; cdr3_nt: TGTGCCAGCAGCCTACGGACAGATCGCTCTGGAAACACCATATATTTT
j_call: TRBJ2-1; d_call: NA; v_call: TRBV28; clone_size: NA; cdr3_aa: CASSLPKRSYEQFF; cdr3_nt: TGTGCCAGCAGTTTACCTAAGAGGTCGTATGAGCAGTTCTTC
j_call: TRBJ2-7; d_call: NA; v_call: TRBV30; clone_size: NA; cdr3_aa: CAWSVRGGYEQYF; cdr3_nt: TGTGCCTGGAGTGTACGAGGTGGATACGAGCAGTACTTC
j_call: TRBJ2-2; d_call: NA; v_call: TRBV7-9; clone_size: NA; cdr3_aa: CASQLGAGELFF; cdr3_nt: TGTGCCAGCCAACTTGGGGCCGGGGAGCTGTTTTTT
j_call: TRBJ2-3; d_call: TRBD2; v_call: TRBV10-1; clone_size: few; cdr3_aa: CASSESLAVGDTQYF; cdr3_nt: TGCGCCAGCAGTGAGTCGCTAGCGGTTGGGGATACGCAGTATTTT
j_call: TRBJ2-1; d_call: NA; v_call: TRBV28; clone_size: few; cdr3_aa: CASGGQGLRSYNEQFF; cdr3_nt: TGTGCCAGCGGGGGGCAGGGGCTTAGGTCCTACAATGAGCAGTTCTTC
j_call: TRBJ1-3; d_call: NA; v_call: TRBV18; clone_size: NA; cdr3_aa: CASSPTTDSGNTIYF; cdr3_nt: TGTGCCAGCTCACCCACGACAGACTCTGGAAACACCATATATTTT
j_call: TRBJ1-3; d_call: TRBD1; v_call: TRBV4-2; clone_size: NA; cdr3_aa: CASSKWDRASSGNTIYF; cdr3_nt: TGTGCCAGCTCAAAATGGGACAGGGCATCCTCTGGAAACACCATATATTTT
j_call: TRBJ2-3; d_call: NA; v_call: TRBV27; clone_size: NA; cdr3_aa: CASSAQGAGLASTDTQYF; cdr3_nt: TGTGCCAGCAGTGCGCAGGGGGCAGGACTAGCCTCCACAGATACGCAGTATTTT
j_call: TRBJ2-1; d_call: TRBD2; v_call: TRBV5-4; clone_size: medium-sized; cdr3_aa: CASSLELAGGDEQFF; cdr3_nt: TGTGCCAGCAGCTTGGAATTAGCGGGAGGGGATGAGCAGTTCTTC
j_call: TRBJ2-7; d_call: NA; v_call: TRBV11-3; clone_size: NA; cdr3_aa: CASRSTRDAYEQYF; cdr3_nt: TGTGCCAGCAGATCGACCCGGGACGCTTACGAGCAGTACTTC
j_call: TRBJ1-2; d_call: TRBD1; v_call: TRBV15; clone_size: few; cdr3_aa: CATSQGGNYGYTF; cdr3_nt: TGTGCCACCAGCCAGGGGGGGAACTATGGCTACACCTTC
j_call: TRBJ2-5; d_call: NA; v_call: TRBV5-4; clone_size: few; cdr3_aa: CASSAYSEETQYF; cdr3_nt: TGTGCCAGCAGCGCTTATAGCGAAGAGACCCAGTACTTC
j_call: TRBJ2-5; d_call: NA; v_call: TRBV5-1; clone_size: NA; cdr3_aa: CASSLAGTASKETQYF; cdr3_nt: TGCGCCAGCAGCTTGGCGGGGACCGCGTCTAAAGAGACCCAGTACTTC
j_call: TRBJ2-1; d_call: TRBD2; v_call: TRBV6-4; clone_size: NA; cdr3_aa: CASSLSGANEQFF; cdr3_nt: TGTGCCAGCAGTCTTAGCGGGGCGAATGAGCAGTTCTTC
j_call: TRBJ2-3; d_call: TRBD1; v_call: TRBV7-8; clone_size: few; cdr3_aa: CASSETGSHTQYF; cdr3_nt: TGTGCCAGCAGCGAGACAGGGAGCCATACGCAGTATTTT
j_call: TRBJ1-2; d_call: NA; v_call: TRBV28; clone_size: NA; cdr3_aa: CASKEATPNYGYTF; cdr3_nt: TGTGCCAGCAAGGAGGCAACCCCTAACTATGGCTACACCTTC
j_call: TRBJ1-2; d_call: NA; v_call: TRBV10-2; clone_size: NA; cdr3_aa: CASGKQADYGYTF; cdr3_nt: TGCGCCAGCGGAAAACAGGCGGACTATGGCTACACCTTC
j_call: TRBJ2-1; d_call: NA; v_call: TRBV18; clone_size: NA; cdr3_aa: CASSSETVSSYNEQFF; cdr3_nt: TGTGCCAGCTCATCTGAGACAGTCAGCTCCTACAATGAGCAGTTCTTC